Included here is one TCR beta chain sequence, with context. This clonotype has only one observation. What antigen it recognizes has not been identified. No base-level quality is on record; no much larger clone is a single base apart. A single read counts as weak evidence. This entry is derived from a study of CD8 T cells in Susac syndrome (dated by TCRdb to 2018 to 2020). About the full investigation: Whether CD8+ T cell activation and differentiation in Susac syndrome was antigen driven was tested using repertoire sequencing. Paper-wide results and their limitations: The number of individuals in the TCR sequencing and HLA analysis was recognized as being relatively small.

RNA was extracted using the RNeasy kit, and roughly 0.5 to 1 ug of the RNA was reverse transcribed with random hexamers. The immunoSEQ multiplex PCR assay, which covers 54 Vbeta and 13 Jbeta segments, was used to amplify TCR beta CDR3 regions. PCR amplification bias was corrected using a synthetic template baseline for primer optimization and computational correction. Per the source publication's procedure: Reads were annotated to V, D and J genes per IMGT and analyzed with immunoSEQ Analyzer, keeping only productive sequences. Clonality was calculated as one minus the Shannon entropy normalized by log2 of the number of productive unique sequences. Public and private clones were assessed among the 100 most prevalent clones of each patient and control. Clones were defined as Susac-specific if absent from the healthy and MS cohorts, from around 1,100 published viral clones and from other ImmuneACCESS disease sequences. TCRdb ran its own pipeline on the public reads, namely fastp trimming at Q25 and MiXCR clone calling, and kept in-frame beta chains. All rows with the same CDR3 protein become a single entry with the most common DNA and genes. The V and J calls and clone size are TCRdb's, not the authors'. This sample gives roughly 130,000 distinct CDR3 sequences in total; roughly 94% of them show up just once. The top ten constitute approximately 0.12% of the sample.

Peripheral blood CD8+ and CD4+ T cells from healthy donors, Susac syndrome patients and multiple sclerosis patients were profiled using high-throughput TCR beta sequencing. Multiple sclerosis controls were treatment-naive patients with stable or active relapsing-remitting disease fulfilling revised McDonald criteria. CD8+ TEMRA cells were enriched by FACS, while bulk CD8+ and CD4+ T cells were purified by magnetic negative isolation. Blood was drawn into EDTA tubes, processed within 24 hours, and PBMCs were isolated by density gradient centrifugation. PBMCs intended for TCR sequencing were cryopreserved in liquid nitrogen and thawed later in a water bath at 37 degrees C. The sorted or isolated CD4+, CD8+ and CD8+ TEMRA cells reached a purity of at least 90%. The junction carries 14 bases between V and J, which are trimmed by 8 bases and 4 bases respectively. The CDR3 numbers 13 residues from cysteine through phenylalanine. Here the CDR3 DNA is all that survives: 39 bases in frame from base 1. The germline V gene specifies MDHEN as CDR1 and SYDVKM as CDR2.

Material: CD4+ T cells from PBMCs. The chain couples TRBV28 to TRBJ1-1, with TRBD1 tentatively as D gene (5 bases match). This receptor was obtained from a human donor with multiple sclerosis. The CDR3: CASPGGAGTEAFF. The DNA sequence is TGTGCCAGCCCCGGGGGAGCGGGCACTGAAGCTTTCTTT.